The clone carrying this T cell receptor beta chain was detected only a few times. Antigen: not known. With 4 bases removed from V and 4 bases from J, the gap between germline ends came to 16 bases. This CDR3 region has 15 residues. The germline V gene has CDR1 KGHSH and CDR2 LQKENI. This specimen belongs to a study of T cells in localized non-small cell lung cancer. Study results and limitations: Across samples, adjacent lung featured a median roughly 60 of the top 100 tumor clones.

Only in-frame clones appear in the TCRdb table, and some are missing; sequencing was by immunoSEQ multiplex PCR. This sample yields thousands of clones, of which roughly 29% are seen a single time; over 7.5% belongs to the top ten. Here the sequenced sample was lung tumor tissue, taken before any cancer treatment. V is TRBV18 and J is TRBJ1-1; D possibly corresponds to TRBD1 (6 bases). This clonotype originated in a male donor at least 60 years old with stage I lung adenocarcinoma. In DNA form, the CDR3 reads TGTGCCAGCTCACTAACAGGGTTGGGAGTCACTGAAGCTTTCTTT. Translated: CASSLTGLGVTEAFF.